These 25 T cell receptor beta chains share one sample of origin, sequenced in a study of T cell changes during pregnancy in multiple sclerosis. The data were produced by immunoSEQ multiplex PCR, yet TCRdb's version contains in-frame clones alone and is incomplete. This sample carries around 60,000 clones, around 94% of them seen once, and the ten largest clones take 3% to 3.5%. The material was CD8+ T cells from peripheral blood mononuclear cells, obtained in the third trimester of pregnancy. The source is a female donor with multiple sclerosis, enrolled in a pregnancy study.

The chain employs TRBV30 and TRBJ2-3, with 10 positions matching TRBD2. The CDR3 runs 18 residues. Trimming cost V 5 bases and J 3 bases; bases outside gene matches: 17. Germline CDR1 and CDR2: GTSNPN and SVGIG (reference sequence). CDR3 residues: CAWVFGLAGAERTDTQYF. The CDR3 DNA reads TGTGCCTGGGTCTTCGGGCTAGCGGGAGCTGAGAGGACAGATACGCAGTATTTT.

This sequence joins TRBV19 and TRBJ2-6, with D unresolved. V lost 5 bases and J lost 3, with 11 bases in between. Germline lookup yields CDR1 LNHDA and CDR2 SQIVND (reference sequence). This CDR3 is 15 amino acids long. CDR3 region: CASSGPPDGANVLTF. In DNA, the CDR3 is TGTGCCAGTAGTGGGCCCCCAGATGGGGCCAACGTCCTGACTTTC.

The CDR3 spells CASSLVQTGANVLTF. The CDR3 nucleotides read TGTGCCAGCAGCTTAGTTCAGACTGGGGCCAACGTCCTGACTTTC. The rearrangement joins TRBV7-2 to TRBJ2-6; D not certain. The CDR3 is 15 amino acids. V was shortened by 1 base and J by 2 bases, with 6 bases between the two germline ends. Germline assignment: CDR1 SGHTA and CDR2 FQGNSA.

The chain is built from TRBV19 and TRBJ1-1, with 9 bases identical to TRBD1. The V and J ends lost 3 bases and 5 bases, in that order; junction bases with no gene match: 4. The CDR3 extends over 14 amino acids. From germline, CDR1 is LNHDA and CDR2 SQIVND (reference sequence). The CDR3: CASSMGQGYTEAFF. The CDR3 DNA reads as TGTGCCAGTAGTATGGGACAGGGATATACTGAAGCTTTCTTT.

The V call is TRBV2, the J call TRBJ2-1; 14 bases map to TRBD2. There are 16 residues in the CDR3. CDR1 and CDR2 from the germline V gene are SNHLY and FYNNEI. V gave up 4 bases and J gave up 8 bases; unmatched junction bases: 7. As DNA, the CDR3 is TGTGCCAGCAGTGGAAGACTAGCGGGAGGGCCGGATGAGCAGTTCTTC. Translation: CASSGRLAGGPDEQFF.

The rearrangement joins TRBV28 to TRBJ2-1; 10 bases are shared with TRBD1. This CDR3 contains 19 residues. V lost 1 base, J lost 4 bases, and 13 bases stayed unmatched. Germline values: CDR1 MDHEN, CDR2 SYDVKM. CDR3 nucleotides: TGTGCCAGCAGTTTATTCCCCGGACCGGACAGGGGGGGTTACAATGAGCAGTTCTTC. Residues: CASSLFPGPDRGGYNEQFF.

The chain carries TRBV5-6 and TRBJ1-2; D not resolved. V lost 0 bases to trimming and J lost 5 bases, with 11 bases between them. The length of the CDR3 is 14 residues. CDR1 is SGHDT, CDR2 YYEEEE, per germline. CDR3 residues: CASSLGQDWYGYTF. The CDR3 DNA follows: TGTGCCAGCAGCTTGGGGCAGGACTGGTATGGCTACACCTTC.

The rearrangement joins TRBV13 to TRBJ2-5; the D is unclear. The V and J ends lost 5 bases and 4 bases respectively, with 8 bases between them. Per germline, CDR1 PRHDT and CDR2 FYEKMQ (reference sequence). CDR3 length: 12 residues. CDR3 in amino acids: CASSLSRETQYF. CDR3 in DNA: TGTGCCAGCAGCCTATCTCGAGAGACCCAGTACTTC.

V usage is TRBV19 and J usage is TRBJ2-5; 9 positions match TRBD1. Per germline, CDR1 LNHDA and CDR2 SQIVND (reference sequence). The CDR3 length is 15 residues. Trimming cost V 0 bases and J 2 bases; bases outside gene matches: 1. The CDR3 here is CASSIDGTGQETQYF. The DNA of the CDR3 is TGTGCCAGTAGTATAGATGGGACAGGGCAAGAGACCCAGTACTTC.

The V and J genes are TRBV25-1 and TRBJ2-5; 10 bases match TRBD2. CDR1 and CDR2 from the germline V gene are MGHDK and SYGVNS. J was trimmed by 5 bases and V by 3 bases; bases with no gene match: 9. This CDR3 spans 16 amino acids. This chain's CDR3 is CASSDPSGLALETQYF. CDR3 in DNA: TGTGCCAGCAGTGACCCCTCGGGACTAGCGTTGGAGACCCAGTACTTC.

The rearrangement joins TRBV5-1 to TRBJ2-2; perhaps TRBD1 as D (6 bases). Germline values: CDR1 SGHRS, CDR2 YFSETQ. Deletions cut 4 bases from V and 6 bases from J, with 16 bases between. This CDR3 has 15 residues. CDR3 region: CASSPAQGSAGELFF. The CDR3 DNA reads as TGCGCCAGCAGCCCCGCTCAGGGGTCCGCCGGGGAGCTGTTTTTT.

The chain carries TRBV6-4 and TRBJ2-3, with 8 bases aligning to TRBD2. The CDR3 covers 17 residues. With 2 bases clipped from V and 1 base from J, the junction kept 8 bases outside the gene matches. Germline V gene data show CDR1 as MRHNA and CDR2 as SNTAGT. The CDR3 is CASSDPKAGVGTDTQYF. The CDR3 nucleotides read TGTGCCAGCAGTGACCCAAAAGCGGGAGTAGGCACAGATACGCAGTATTTT.

The CDR3 bases are TGTGCCAGCAGCATGGGACATATACTGCAAGAGACCCAGTACTTC. Protein product: CASSMGHILQETQYF. The gene calls are TRBV7-6 and TRBJ2-5; TRBD1 might be the D (6 bases). Looked up from germline, CDR1 is SGHVS and CDR2 is FNYEAQ. Trimming took off 5 bases at V and 2 bases at J, with 15 bases between the two ends. The CDR3 runs 15 residues.

This clone was seen once. The chain is built from TRBV7-9 and TRBJ1-5; D might be TRBD1 (5 bases). CDR3 length: 15 residues. Germline CDR1 and CDR2: SEHNR and FQNEAQ (reference sequence). The V and J ends lost 1 base and 10 bases respectively, with 17 bases between them. The CDR3 region has the DNA TGTGCCAGCAGCTTAGGGGGGGGTGGAATAGACCCCCAGCATTTT. Protein: CASSLGGGGIDPQHF. The complete variable domain, with remaining parts taken from reference TRBV7-9 and TRBJ1-5, reads DTGVSQNPRHKITKRGQNVTFRCDPISEHNRLYWYRQTLGQGPEFLTYFQNEAQLEKSRLLSDRFSAERPKGSFSTLEIQRTEQGDSAMYLCASSLGGGGIDPQHFGDGTRLSIL.

The chain carries TRBV9 and TRBJ2-3; 11 bases line up with TRBD2. Trimming removed 4 bases from V and 1 base from J; junction bases left unmatched: 5. Germline V gives CDR1 SGDLS, CDR2 YYNGEE. This CDR3 is 16 amino acids long. CDR3 bases: TGTGCCAGCAGCCCGGGGACTAGCGGAGGCACAGATACGCAGTATTTT. Protein: CASSPGTSGGTDTQYF.

V and J are TRBV29-1 and TRBJ2-1; 7 bases map to TRBD2. V shed 6 bases, J shed 0 bases, and the junction held 11 bases outside the gene matches. CDR1 SQVTM and CDR2 ANQGSEA come from the germline V gene. There are 16 residues in the CDR3. In DNA, the CDR3 is TGCAGCGTGGCTTCAGATCGCGGGAGCTCCTACAATGAGCAGTTCTTC. Amino acids: CSVASDRGSSYNEQFF.

This clone is a singleton in its sample. This sequence joins TRBV6-6 and TRBJ2-2, with TRBD1 identical over 8 bases. Germline-derived CDR1 and CDR2 are MNHNY and SVGAGI (reference sequence). The CDR3 sequence is 14 residues long. Germline trimming cut 8 bases from V and 4 bases from J; bases unmatched to any gene: 6. This chain's CDR3 is CASEGTGRTGELFF. In DNA form, the CDR3 reads TGTGCCAGCGAAGGGACAGGACGCACCGGGGAGCTGTTTTTT.

V is TRBV13 and J is TRBJ2-7, with 9 bases aligning to TRBD2. The CDR3 totals 14 residues. Unmatched junction bases numbered 5, after V lost 3 bases and J lost 5 bases. Germline V gene data show CDR1 as PRHDT and CDR2 as FYEKMQ (reference sequence). CDR3 in DNA: TGTGCCAGCAGCTTGGGGACTAGCTCAAACGAGCAGTACTTC. Translation: CASSLGTSSNEQYF.

The chain carries TRBV19 and TRBJ2-1; no clear D gene. This CDR3 is built from 15 residues. Trimming shortened V by 1 base and J by 0 bases, and 7 bases separated the two germline ends. CDR1 and CDR2 (germline): LNHDA, SQIVND (reference sequence). In nucleotides, the CDR3 is TGTGCCAGTAGTATAGCTCCGAGCTCCTACAATGAGCAGTTCTTC. Its translation: CASSIAPSSYNEQFF. The whole variable domain, filled in from reference TRBV19 and TRBJ2-1, reads DGGITQSPKYLFRKEGQNVTLSCEQNLNHDAMYWYRQDPGQGLRLIYYSQIVNDFQKGDIAEGYSVSREKKESFPLTVTSAQKNPTAFYLCASSIAPSSYNEQFFGPGTRLTVL.

The gene calls are TRBV14 and TRBJ2-1; TRBD1 matches at 7 bases. The CDR3 is 13 residues long. V lost 1 base to trimming and J lost 8 bases; unmatched junction nucleotides: 2. Germline CDR1 SGHDN, CDR2 FVKESK. The CDR3 spells CASSQATGDEQFF. DNA of the CDR3: TGTGCCAGCAGCCAAGCAACAGGGGATGAGCAGTTCTTC. The complete variable domain, with remaining parts taken from reference TRBV14 and TRBJ2-1, reads EAGVTQFPSHSVIEKGQTVTLRCDPISGHDNLYWYRRVMGKEIKFLLHFVKESKQDESGMPNNRFLAERTGGTYSTLKVQPAELEDSGVYFCASSQATGDEQFFGPGTRLTVL.

The chain couples TRBV30 to TRBJ2-1; TRBD2 agrees at 15 bases. The CDR3 totals 16 residues. V trimming: 3 bases; J trimming: 6 bases; junction bases outside the gene matches: 6. Germline V gene data show CDR1 as GTSNPN and CDR2 as SVGIG (reference sequence). CDR3 sequence: CAWRDRTSGRANEQFF. The CDR3 nucleotides are TGTGCCTGGAGGGACCGGACTAGCGGGAGGGCCAATGAGCAGTTCTTC.

The rearrangement uses TRBV9 and TRBJ2-1, with 8 bases matching TRBD2. CDR1 SGDLS and CDR2 YYNGEE come from the germline V gene. The junction had 4 bases not matched to a gene; V was cut back by 6 bases and J by 2 bases. The CDR3 is 14 residues long. CDR3 DNA sequence: TGTGCCAGCAACGGGGGGGGAACCTACAATGAGCAGTTCTTC. Translating it yields CASNGGGTYNEQFF.

This clone was counted between two and nine times. The J gene is TRBJ2-7, the V gene TRBV28; the D gene is possibly TRBD2 (6 bases). The CDR3 has 13 amino acids. Germline assignment: CDR1 MDHEN and CDR2 SYDVKM. The CDR3 bases are TGTGCGACCAAAAGAGCGGGTACCTACGAGCAGTACTTC. Its protein product is CATKRAGTYEQYF.

This clone was observed once. This chain uses TRBV4-2 with TRBJ2-1; tentatively, D is TRBD1 (5 bases). Germline V gene lookup returns CDR1 LGHNA and CDR2 YNFKEQ. V was pared by 1 base and J by 4 bases, with 8 bases between. The CDR3 consists of 14 residues. CDR3 DNA: TGTGCCAGCAGCCAAGTTGGGGCATACAATGAGCAGTTCTTC. As protein: CASSQVGAYNEQFF.

The chain recombines TRBV30 with TRBJ1-2; D possibly corresponds to TRBD1 (6 bases). Germline CDR1 is GTSNPN and CDR2 is SVGIG (reference sequence). The CDR3 contains 16 residues. The ends were cut back, 1 base at V and 6 bases at J, with 21 bases in the middle. CDR3 region: CAWSGRDQGGANGYTF. For the CDR3, the DNA is TGTGCCTGGAGTGGCCGGGACCAAGGGGGAGCCAATGGCTACACCTTC.